The source of this T cell receptor (beta chain) is a study of CD8+ T cells in alopecia areata. Study-level findings and limits: Sequence data from scalp samples additionally include resident alphabeta T cells of normal skin. It was less clear whether patients shared TCRs than it was in mice, possibly because of HLA. Lesional scalp, especially alopecia totalis/universalis, showed higher clonality than normal scalp.

Researchers picked out CD4+ and CD8+ T cells from PBMCs by sorting. It was cDNA, reverse transcribed from extracted RNA, that served as the sequencing template. Clones were sequenced by immunoSEQ multiplex PCR, and TCRdb holds only the in-frame ones, with some missing. This sample carries roughly 100,000 clones, less than 70% of them seen once, and the ten largest clones take 8.5% to 10%. Details on this clone: Its cognate antigen is unknown.

The sequencing sample was made of CD4+ T cells sorted from blood. This TCR was sampled from a human donor in good health.

The CDR3 DNA is TGTGCCTGGAGTGTACTGGTGAAGGATACGCAGTATTTT. Translating gives CAWSVLVKDTQYF. The chain employs TRBV30 and TRBJ2-3; D is undetermined. The CDR3 sequence is 13 residues long. V dropped 0 bases and J dropped 6 bases, with 10 bases sitting between them. CDR1 GTSNPN and CDR2 SVGIG come from the germline V gene (reference sequence). The full variable domain, in which reference TRBV30 and TRBJ2-3 provide the parts outside the CDR3, is SQTIHQWPATLVQPVGSPLSLECTVEGTSNPNLYWYRQAAGRGLQLLFYSVGIGQISSEVPQNLSASRPQDRQFILSSKKLLLSDSGFYLCAWSVLVKDTQYFGPGTRLTVL.